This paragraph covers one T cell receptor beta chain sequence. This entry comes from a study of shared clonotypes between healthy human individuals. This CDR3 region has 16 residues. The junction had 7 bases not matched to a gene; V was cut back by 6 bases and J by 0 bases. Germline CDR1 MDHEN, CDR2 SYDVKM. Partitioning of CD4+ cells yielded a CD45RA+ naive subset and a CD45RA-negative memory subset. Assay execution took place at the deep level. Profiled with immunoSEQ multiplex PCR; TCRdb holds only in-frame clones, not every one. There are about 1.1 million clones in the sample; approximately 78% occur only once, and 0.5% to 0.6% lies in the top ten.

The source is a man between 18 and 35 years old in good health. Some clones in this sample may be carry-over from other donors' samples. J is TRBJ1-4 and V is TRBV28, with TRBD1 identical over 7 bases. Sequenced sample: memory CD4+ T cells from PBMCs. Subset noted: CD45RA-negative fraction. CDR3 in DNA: TGTGCCAGCAGACCTGGGACAGCTTCAACTAATGAAAAACTGTTTTTT. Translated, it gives CASRPGTASTNEKLFF.